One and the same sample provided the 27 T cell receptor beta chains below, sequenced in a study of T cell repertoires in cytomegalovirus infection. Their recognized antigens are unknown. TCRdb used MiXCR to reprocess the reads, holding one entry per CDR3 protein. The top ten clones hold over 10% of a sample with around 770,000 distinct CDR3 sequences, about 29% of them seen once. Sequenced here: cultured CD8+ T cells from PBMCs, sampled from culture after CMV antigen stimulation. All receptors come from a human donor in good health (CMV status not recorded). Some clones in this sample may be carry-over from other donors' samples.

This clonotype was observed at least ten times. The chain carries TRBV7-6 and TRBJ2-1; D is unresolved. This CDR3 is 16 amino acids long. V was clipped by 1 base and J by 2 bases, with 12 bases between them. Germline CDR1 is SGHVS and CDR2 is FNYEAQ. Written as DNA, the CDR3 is TGTGCCAGCAGCTTAGAATTGAACGGACCCTACAATGAGCAGTTCTTC. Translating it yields CASSLELNGPYNEQFF.

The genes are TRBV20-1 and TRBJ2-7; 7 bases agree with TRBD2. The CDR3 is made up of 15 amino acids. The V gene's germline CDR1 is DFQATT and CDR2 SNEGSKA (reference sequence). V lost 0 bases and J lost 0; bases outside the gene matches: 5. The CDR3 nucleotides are TGCAGTGCTAGAGATCCACGGGGGGTCTCCTACGAGCAGTACTTC. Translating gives CSARDPRGVSYEQYF.

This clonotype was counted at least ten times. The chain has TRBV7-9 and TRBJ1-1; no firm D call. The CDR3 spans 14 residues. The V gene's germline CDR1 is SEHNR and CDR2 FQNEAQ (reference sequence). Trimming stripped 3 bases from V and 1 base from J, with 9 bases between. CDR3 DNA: TGTGCCAGCAGCTTGTTGCAGACGAACACTGAAGCTTTCTTT. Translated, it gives CASSLLQTNTEAFF.

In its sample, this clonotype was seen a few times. CDR3 loop: CSAPLRMESTEAFF. Written as DNA, the CDR3 is TGCAGTGCTCCCCTTCGAATGGAATCCACTGAAGCTTTCTTT. The chain uses TRBV20-1 and TRBJ1-1; D remains unclear. This CDR3 region has 14 residues. The V end lost 5 bases, the J end lost 4 bases, and 17 bases lay between the germline ends. Germline lookup yields CDR1 DFQATT and CDR2 SNEGSKA (reference sequence).

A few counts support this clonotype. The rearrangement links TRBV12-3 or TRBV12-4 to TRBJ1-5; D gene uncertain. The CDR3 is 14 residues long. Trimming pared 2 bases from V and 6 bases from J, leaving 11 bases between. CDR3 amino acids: CASSLNPGVQPQHF. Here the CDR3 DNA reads TGTGCCAGCAGTTTAAACCCCGGAGTTCAGCCCCAGCATTTT.

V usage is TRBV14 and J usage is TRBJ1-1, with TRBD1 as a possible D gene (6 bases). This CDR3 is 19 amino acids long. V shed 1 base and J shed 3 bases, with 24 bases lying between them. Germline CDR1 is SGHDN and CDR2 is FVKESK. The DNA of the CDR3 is TGTGCCAGCAGCCAAGCTCCCGCCGAGGACAGACTCCTTTACACTGAAGCTTTCTTT. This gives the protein CASSQAPAEDRLLYTEAFF.

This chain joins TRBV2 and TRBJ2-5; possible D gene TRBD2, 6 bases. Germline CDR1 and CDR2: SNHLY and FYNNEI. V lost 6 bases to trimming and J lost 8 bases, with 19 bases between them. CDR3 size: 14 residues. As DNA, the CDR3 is TGTGCCAGCAGGGGCGGTCCGGGGGTGGACACCCAGTACTTC. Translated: CASRGGPGVDTQYF.

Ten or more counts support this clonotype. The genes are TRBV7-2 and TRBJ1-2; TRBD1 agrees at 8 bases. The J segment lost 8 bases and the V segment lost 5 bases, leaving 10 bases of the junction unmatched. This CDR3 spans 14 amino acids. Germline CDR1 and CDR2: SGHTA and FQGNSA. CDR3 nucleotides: TGTGCCAGCAGCGCAGACAGGGGCCCAGGGGGCTACACCTTC. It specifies CASSADRGPGGYTF.

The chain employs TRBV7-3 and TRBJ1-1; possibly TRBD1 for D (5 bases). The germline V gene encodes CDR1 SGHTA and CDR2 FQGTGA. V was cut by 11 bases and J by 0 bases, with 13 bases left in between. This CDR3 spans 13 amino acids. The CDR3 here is CACSTVMNTEAFF. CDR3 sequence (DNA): TGTGCCTGCTCGACAGTGATGAACACTGAAGCTTTCTTT.

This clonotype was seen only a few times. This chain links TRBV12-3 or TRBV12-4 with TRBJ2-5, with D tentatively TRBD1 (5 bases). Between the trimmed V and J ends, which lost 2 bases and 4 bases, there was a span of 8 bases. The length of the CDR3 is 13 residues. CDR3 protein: CASSLLGRETQYF. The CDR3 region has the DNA TGTGCCAGCAGTTTACTGGGGCGAGAGACCCAGTACTTC.

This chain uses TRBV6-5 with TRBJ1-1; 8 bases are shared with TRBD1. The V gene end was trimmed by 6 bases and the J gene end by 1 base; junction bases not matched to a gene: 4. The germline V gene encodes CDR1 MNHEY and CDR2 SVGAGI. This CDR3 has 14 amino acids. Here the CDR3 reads CASRPGGPNTEAFF. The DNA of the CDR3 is TGTGCCAGCAGGCCAGGGGGCCCGAACACTGAAGCTTTCTTT.

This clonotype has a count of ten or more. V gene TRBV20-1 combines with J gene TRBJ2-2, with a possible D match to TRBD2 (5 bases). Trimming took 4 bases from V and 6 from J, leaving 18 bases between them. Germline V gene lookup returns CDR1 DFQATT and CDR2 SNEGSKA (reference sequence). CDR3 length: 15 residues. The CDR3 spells CSATRRVGRSGELFF. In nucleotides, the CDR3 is TGCAGTGCTACCAGGCGGGTTGGGAGATCCGGGGAGCTGTTTTTT.

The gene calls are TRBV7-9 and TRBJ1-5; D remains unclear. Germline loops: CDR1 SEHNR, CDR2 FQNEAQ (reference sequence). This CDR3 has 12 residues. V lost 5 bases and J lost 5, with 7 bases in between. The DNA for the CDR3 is TGTGCCAGCAGCCCGGATTATCAGCCCCAGCATTTT. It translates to CASSPDYQPQHF.

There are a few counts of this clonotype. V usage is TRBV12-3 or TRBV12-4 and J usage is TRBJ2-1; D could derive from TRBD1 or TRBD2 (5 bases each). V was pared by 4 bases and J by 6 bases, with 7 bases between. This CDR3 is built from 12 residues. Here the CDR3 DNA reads TGTGCCAGCAGTTGGGACGGCAATGAGCAGTTCTTC. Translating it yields CASSWDGNEQFF.

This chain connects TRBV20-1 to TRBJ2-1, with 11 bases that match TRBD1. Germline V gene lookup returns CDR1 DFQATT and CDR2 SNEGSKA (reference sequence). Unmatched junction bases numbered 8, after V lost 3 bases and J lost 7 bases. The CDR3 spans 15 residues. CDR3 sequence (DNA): TGCAGTGCTAGGGCCCGGGACAGGGGGGAGAATGAGCAGTTCTTC. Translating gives CSARARDRGENEQFF.

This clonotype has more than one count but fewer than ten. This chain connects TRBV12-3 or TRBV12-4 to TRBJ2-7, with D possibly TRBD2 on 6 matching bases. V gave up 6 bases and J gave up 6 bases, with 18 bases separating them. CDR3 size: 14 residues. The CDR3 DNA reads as TGTGCCAGCAGGGCCGGGGGTCTTAAGTTCGAGCAGTACTTC. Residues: CASRAGGLKFEQYF.

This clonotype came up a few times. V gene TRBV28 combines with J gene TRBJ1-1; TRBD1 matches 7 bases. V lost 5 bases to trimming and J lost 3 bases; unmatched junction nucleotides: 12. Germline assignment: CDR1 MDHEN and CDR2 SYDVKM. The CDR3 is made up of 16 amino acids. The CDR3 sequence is CASSPKGPTGDTEAFF. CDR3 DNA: TGTGCCAGCAGTCCCAAAGGCCCAACAGGGGACACTGAAGCTTTCTTT.

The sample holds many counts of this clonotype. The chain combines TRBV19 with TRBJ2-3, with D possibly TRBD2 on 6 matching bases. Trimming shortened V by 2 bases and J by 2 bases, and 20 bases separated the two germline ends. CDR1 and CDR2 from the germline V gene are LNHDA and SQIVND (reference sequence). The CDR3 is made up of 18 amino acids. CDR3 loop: CASSIRLLGGPSTDTQYF. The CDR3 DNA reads TGTGCCAGTAGTATAAGACTCCTGGGAGGACCTTCCACAGATACGCAGTATTTT.

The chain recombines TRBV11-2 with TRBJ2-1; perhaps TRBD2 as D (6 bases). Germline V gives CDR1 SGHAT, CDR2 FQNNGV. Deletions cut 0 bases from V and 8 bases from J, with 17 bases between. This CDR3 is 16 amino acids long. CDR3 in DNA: TGTGCCAGCAGCTTAGACGGCGCGGGGAACGGGCATGAGCAGTTCTTC. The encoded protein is CASSLDGAGNGHEQFF.

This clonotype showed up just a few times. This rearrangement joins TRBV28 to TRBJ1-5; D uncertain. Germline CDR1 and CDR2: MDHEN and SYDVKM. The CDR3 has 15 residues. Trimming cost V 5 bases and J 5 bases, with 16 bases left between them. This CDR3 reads CASSQVFSGDQPQHF. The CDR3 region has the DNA TGTGCCAGCAGTCAGGTTTTCTCTGGAGATCAGCCCCAGCATTTT.

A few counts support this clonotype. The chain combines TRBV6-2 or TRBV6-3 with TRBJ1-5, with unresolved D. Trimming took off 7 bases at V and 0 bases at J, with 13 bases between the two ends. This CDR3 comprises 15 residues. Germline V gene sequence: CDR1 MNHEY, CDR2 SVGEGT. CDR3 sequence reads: CASKDRVYSNQPQHF. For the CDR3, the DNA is TGTGCCAGCAAGGACCGGGTTTATAGCAATCAGCCCCAGCATTTT.

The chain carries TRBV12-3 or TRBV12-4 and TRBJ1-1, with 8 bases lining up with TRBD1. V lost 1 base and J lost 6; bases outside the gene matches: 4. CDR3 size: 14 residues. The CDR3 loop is CASSLDRGGAEAFF. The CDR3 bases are TGTGCCAGCAGTTTAGACAGGGGGGGGGCTGAAGCTTTCTTT.

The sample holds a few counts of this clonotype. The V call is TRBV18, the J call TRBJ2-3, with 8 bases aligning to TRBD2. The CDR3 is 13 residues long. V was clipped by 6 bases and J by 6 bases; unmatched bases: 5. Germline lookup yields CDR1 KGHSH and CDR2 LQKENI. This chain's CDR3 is CASSPTGGDTQYF. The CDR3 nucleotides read TGTGCCAGCTCTCCAACGGGGGGGGATACGCAGTATTTT.

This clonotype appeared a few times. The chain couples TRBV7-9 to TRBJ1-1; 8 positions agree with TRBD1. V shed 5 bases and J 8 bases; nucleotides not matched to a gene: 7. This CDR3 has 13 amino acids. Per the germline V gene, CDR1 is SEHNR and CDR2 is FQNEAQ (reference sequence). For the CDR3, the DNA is TGTGCCAGCAGCCTCCCAAGGGACAGGGAAGCTTTCTTT. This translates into CASSLPRDREAFF.

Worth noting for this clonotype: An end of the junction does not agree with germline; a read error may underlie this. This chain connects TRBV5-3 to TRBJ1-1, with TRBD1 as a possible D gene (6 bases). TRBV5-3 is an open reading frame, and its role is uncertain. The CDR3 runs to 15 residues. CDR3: CASSLIGTQNTEAFF. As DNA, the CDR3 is TGTGCCAGCAGCTTGATAGGGACACAGAACACTGAAGCTTTCTTT.

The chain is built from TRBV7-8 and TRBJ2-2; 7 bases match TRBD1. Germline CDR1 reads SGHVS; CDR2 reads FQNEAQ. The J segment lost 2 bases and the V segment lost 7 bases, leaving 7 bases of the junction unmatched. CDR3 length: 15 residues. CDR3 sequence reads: CASTSGTDNTGELFF. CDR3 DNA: TGTGCCAGCACCTCCGGGACAGACAACACCGGGGAGCTGTTTTTT.

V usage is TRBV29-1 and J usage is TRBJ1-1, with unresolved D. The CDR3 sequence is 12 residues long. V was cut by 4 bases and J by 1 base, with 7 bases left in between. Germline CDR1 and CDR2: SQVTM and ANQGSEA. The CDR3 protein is CSVVAGNTEAFF. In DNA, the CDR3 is TGCAGCGTTGTGGCAGGGAACACTGAAGCTTTCTTT.